Below are 32 T cell receptor beta chains sequenced from a single sample in a study of metastatic and nonmetastatic thyroid tumors. Thyroid surgery was preceded by no treatment in any patient. MiXCR re-clonotyped the PCR reads for TCRdb. Altogether around 61,000 clones are present, roughly 30% being singletons, with the ten largest covering 15%. Sequencing was performed on blood. The receptor set was obtained from a female donor with papillary thyroid cancer or a benign thyroid nodule (not recorded which). Some clones in this sample may be carry-over from other donors' samples.

J is TRBJ2-7 and V is TRBV20-1, with a tentative D call TRBD2 (5 bases). V was cut by 4 bases and J by 3 bases, with 10 bases left in between. The CDR3 runs 12 residues. The germline V gene encodes CDR1 DFQATT and CDR2 SNEGSKA (reference sequence). CDR3 bases: TGCAGTGCTAATCTTGAGGGCTACGAGCAGTACTTC. Amino acids: CSANLEGYEQYF.

This clone was counted between two and nine times. The V gene is TRBV28, the J gene TRBJ2-7; D unclear. This CDR3 region has 17 residues. Germline V gene data show CDR1 as MDHEN and CDR2 as SYDVKM. V was pared by 7 bases and J by 3 bases, with 25 bases between. CDR3 sequence: CASNSQVTSPSIYEQYF. In nucleotides, the CDR3 is TGTGCCAGCAATAGTCAAGTGACTTCCCCCTCTATCTACGAGCAGTACTTC.

In regard to this clone: Additional DNA sequences in this sample encode the identical CDR3. The V call is TRBV18, the J call TRBJ1-6; the D gene is possibly TRBD1 (5 bases). Looked up from germline, CDR1 is KGHSH and CDR2 is LQKENI. The ends were cut back, 3 bases at V and 7 bases at J, with 10 bases in the middle. CDR3 length: 14 residues. The CDR3 DNA reads as TGTGCCAGCTCACCTGGGACGGACAATTCACCCCTCCACTTT. It codes for CASSPGTDNSPLHF.

The chain joins TRBV6-5 to TRBJ1-1; 8 nucleotides match TRBD1. J lost 1 base, V lost 3 bases, and 4 bases had no gene match. The germline V gene encodes CDR1 MNHEY and CDR2 SVGAGI. This CDR3 is built from 15 residues. CDR3 loop: CASSYSGTGNTEAFF. As DNA, the CDR3 is TGTGCCAGCAGTTATTCCGGGACAGGGAACACTGAAGCTTTCTTT.

In this sample, this clone turned up a few times. The rearrangement joins TRBV12-3 or TRBV12-4 to TRBJ2-7; TRBD1 matches at 8 bases. Germline trimming cut 6 bases from V and 7 bases from J; bases unmatched to any gene: 5. The CDR3 runs 12 residues. In DNA, the CDR3 is TGTGCCAGCAGGCAGACAGGGGCTGAGCAGTACTTC. Amino acid sequence: CASRQTGAEQYF.

The chain uses TRBV7-3 and TRBJ2-5; possibly TRBD2 for D (5 bases). Germline lookup yields CDR1 SGHTA and CDR2 FQGTGA. V was shortened by 5 bases and J by 4 bases, with 11 bases between the two germline ends. This CDR3 contains 13 residues. CDR3 sequence reads: CASSPSGLETQYF. In nucleotides, the CDR3 is TGTGCCAGCAGCCCCTCGGGGTTAGAGACCCAGTACTTC.

The rearrangement joins TRBV6-1 to TRBJ1-1, with 7 bases that match TRBD1. CDR1 is MNHNS, CDR2 SASEGT, per germline. The CDR3 extends over 14 amino acids. V lost 3 bases and J lost 6; bases outside the gene matches: 7. The CDR3 DNA reads TGTGCCAGCAGTGAGAGGGGGCTTGACTCTGAAGCTTTCTTT. This translates into CASSERGLDSEAFF.

The chain combines TRBV28 with TRBJ1-5; the D gene is possibly TRBD1 (5 bases). Per the germline V gene, CDR1 is MDHEN and CDR2 is SYDVKM. This CDR3 spans 16 amino acids. V lost 5 bases, J lost 0 bases, and 14 bases lay in between. The DNA of the CDR3 is TGTGCCAGCAGTCTACGACGGGGCAATAGCAATCAGCCCCAGCATTTT. Translated, it gives CASSLRRGNSNQPQHF.

CDR3 sequence reads: CASSLGGSLNNSPLHF. CDR3 DNA sequence: TGCGCCAGCAGCCTCGGCGGGAGCCTTAATAATTCACCCCTCCACTTT. J is TRBJ1-6 and V is TRBV5-1; no definite D call. Between the trimmed V and J ends, which lost 4 bases and 5 bases, there was a span of 16 bases. Germline V gives CDR1 SGHRS, CDR2 YFSETQ. This CDR3 spans 16 amino acids.

The chain is built from TRBV6-2 or TRBV6-3 and TRBJ2-1; TRBD2 matches at 10 bases. V gave up 6 bases and J gave up 8 bases; unmatched junction bases: 16. This CDR3 contains 17 residues. Germline lookup yields CDR1 MNHEY and CDR2 SVGEGT. Here the CDR3 reads CASSDGGLAERSDEQFF. Written as DNA, the CDR3 is TGTGCCAGCAGCGATGGCGGACTAGCGGAACGTAGTGATGAGCAGTTCTTC.

The chain employs TRBV20-1 and TRBJ1-2; D is uncertain. Deletions cut 1 base from V and 7 bases from J, with 7 bases between. The CDR3 runs to 11 residues. Germline V gene lookup returns CDR1 DFQATT and CDR2 SNEGSKA (reference sequence). CDR3 amino acids: CSARALAGYTF. CDR3 nucleotides: TGCAGTGCTAGAGCTCTAGCTGGCTACACCTTC.

In nucleotides, the CDR3 is TGTGCCACCAGCACCTTATCAGAGGCGGGGGGGGGAGATACGCAGTATTTT. Protein: CATSTLSEAGGGDTQYF. The V and J genes are TRBV15 and TRBJ2-3, with TRBD2 matching 9 bases. Trimming took 4 bases from V and 5 from J; bases not matched to a gene: 13. Germline assignment: CDR1 LNHNV and CDR2 YYDKDF (reference sequence). The CDR3 contains 17 residues.

This clone occurred many times. The chain joins TRBV19 to TRBJ1-1; TRBD1 is a possible D gene (6 bases). With 2 bases removed from V and 1 base from J, the gap between germline ends came to 11 bases. From germline, CDR1 is LNHDA and CDR2 SQIVND (reference sequence). This CDR3 has 15 amino acids. The CDR3 reads CASSITGFSNTEAFF. The CDR3 coding sequence is TGTGCCAGTAGTATAACAGGGTTCTCGAACACTGAAGCTTTCTTT.

This clone is termed medium-sized (0.01 to 0.1%). V gene TRBV7-2 combines with J gene TRBJ2-1; 13 bases are shared with TRBD2. CDR3 size: 15 residues. Trimming cost V 2 bases and J 7 bases; bases outside gene matches: 2. From germline, CDR1 is SGHTA and CDR2 FQGNSA. This CDR3 is CASSLTSGRGNEQFF. The CDR3 DNA sequence: TGTGCCAGCAGCTTAACTAGCGGGAGGGGGAATGAGCAGTTCTTC.

This clone has only a few counts. The CDR3 reads CASSFSGNTGELFF. CDR3 nucleotides: TGTGCCAGCAGTTTTAGCGGGAACACCGGGGAGCTGTTTTTT. J is TRBJ2-2 and V is TRBV7-3, with D tentatively TRBD2 (6 bases). This CDR3 region has 14 residues. The germline V gene encodes CDR1 SGHTA and CDR2 FQGTGA. V was clipped by 6 bases and J by 1 base, with 9 bases between them. The full variable domain, in which reference TRBV7-3 and TRBJ2-2 provide the parts outside the CDR3, is GAGVSQTPSNKVTEKGKYVELRCDPISGHTALYWYRQSLGQGPEFLIYFQGTGAADDSGLPNDRFFAVRPEGSVSTLKIQRTERGDSAVYLCASSFSGNTGELFFGEGSRLTVL.

The J gene is TRBJ2-7, the V gene TRBV10-3, with D perhaps assigned TRBD1 or TRBD2 (5 bases each). V gave up 4 bases and J gave up 0 bases, with 10 bases separating them. Germline values: CDR1 ENHRY, CDR2 SYGVKD. The CDR3 sequence is 14 residues long. CDR3 amino acids: CAISAEGTSYEQYF. The CDR3 DNA is TGTGCCATCAGTGCCGAGGGGACCTCCTACGAGCAGTACTTC.

This clone was seen more than once but under ten times. This rearrangement joins TRBV28 to TRBJ1-1; possibly TRBD1 for D (5 bases). The length of the CDR3 is 13 residues. Germline V lookup: CDR1 MDHEN, CDR2 SYDVKM. Trimming stripped 8 bases from V and 0 bases from J, with 10 bases between. The CDR3 sequence is CASRDPMNTEAFF. The CDR3, as DNA: TGTGCCAGCCGGGACCCAATGAACACTGAAGCTTTCTTT.

The rearrangement joins TRBV30 to TRBJ2-7; tentatively, D is TRBD1 (7 bases). V dropped 7 bases and J dropped 2 bases, with 15 bases sitting between them. CDR3 length: 13 residues. From germline, CDR1 is GTSNPN and CDR2 SVGIG (reference sequence). As DNA, the CDR3 is TGTGCCTTGGTCGACAGGGAGGCCTACGAGCAGTACTTC. Translating it yields CALVDREAYEQYF.

This clone appeared a few times. The V gene is TRBV4-1, the J gene TRBJ1-6; weak D call: TRBD1 (5 bases). This CDR3 comprises 12 residues. Germline CDR1 MGHRA, CDR2 YSYEKL. The V end lost 8 bases, the J end lost 10 bases, and 12 bases lay between the germline ends. CDR3 nucleotide sequence: TGCGCCAGCGCAAACCGGGGGTCACCCCTCCACTTT. Its translation is CASANRGSPLHF.

The rearrangement uses TRBV5-1 and TRBJ2-5, with TRBD1 matching over 7 bases. The CDR3 totals 17 residues. The germline CDR1 and CDR2 sequences are SGHRS and YFSETQ. Trimming cost V 3 bases and J 1 base; bases outside gene matches: 12. As DNA, the CDR3 is TGCGCCAGCAGCTCTCCCCGGGACAGAAGACCCCAAGAGACCCAGTACTTC. The encoded protein is CASSSPRDRRPQETQYF.

This clone was observed many times. J is TRBJ2-4 and V is TRBV20-1; TRBD2 might be the D (7 bases). CDR3 length: 13 residues. The germline CDR1 and CDR2 sequences are DFQATT and SNEGSKA (reference sequence). With 3 bases removed from V and 13 bases from J, the gap between germline ends came to 19 bases. The CDR3 nucleotides are TGCAGTGCTAGGGGGGGGCAGGGCCCCCAGCAGTACTTC. It is translated as CSARGGQGPQQYF.

The chain couples TRBV28 to TRBJ2-2; the match to TRBD2 covers 16 bases. Germline lookup yields CDR1 MDHEN and CDR2 SYDVKM. This CDR3 contains 18 residues. With V trimmed by 3 bases and J by 7 bases, 8 bases remained unmatched. CDR3 in amino acids: CASSLHGTSGGDFGELFF. The CDR3 DNA sequence: TGTGCCAGCAGTTTGCACGGGACTAGCGGGGGGGACTTCGGGGAGCTGTTTTTT.

This rearrangement joins TRBV6-1 to TRBJ2-2; TRBD2 might be the D (6 bases). Germline CDR1 MNHNS, CDR2 SASEGT. The CDR3 is made up of 14 amino acids. Trimming stripped 5 bases from V and 2 bases from J, with 9 bases between. In nucleotides, the CDR3 is TGTGCCAGCAGTTCGGGACTTAACACCGGGGAGCTGTTTTTT. This sequence encodes CASSSGLNTGELFF.

This clone came up a few times. This sequence joins TRBV27 and TRBJ1-1; no clear D gene. Germline lookup yields CDR1 MNHEY and CDR2 SMNVEV (reference sequence). The CDR3 spans 13 residues. Trimming left V 10 bases short and J 0 bases short, with 12 bases between. DNA of the CDR3: TGTGCCACAGGAACAAATTTGAACACTGAAGCTTTCTTT. Residues: CATGTNLNTEAFF.

In its sample, this clone ranks as medium-sized. The J gene is TRBJ2-3, the V gene TRBV12-3 or TRBV12-4; 11 bases align to TRBD2. V lost 3 bases and J lost 2; bases outside the gene matches: 10. This CDR3 has 18 residues. This chain's CDR3 is CASSFRDPLAGATDTQYF. The CDR3 region has the DNA TGTGCCAGCAGTTTTCGGGATCCACTAGCGGGAGCCACAGATACGCAGTATTTT.

This chain uses TRBV28 with TRBJ2-1; no clear D. The CDR3 spans 13 residues. From germline, CDR1 is MDHEN and CDR2 SYDVKM. The germline V and J ends were trimmed by 6 bases and 3 bases, with 9 bases remaining between them. CDR3 bases: TGTGCCAGCAGAAAGGGTATCTACAATGAGCAGTTCTTC. Amino acid sequence: CASRKGIYNEQFF. Complete variable domain (other parts from reference TRBV28 and TRBJ2-1): DVKVTQSSRYLVKRTGEKVFLECVQDMDHENMFWYRQDPGLGLRLIYFSYDVKMKEKGDIPEGYSVSREKKERFSLILESASTNQTSMYLCASRKGIYNEQFFGPGTRLTVL.

The chain couples TRBV7-3 to TRBJ1-3; D gene unclear. The germline CDR1 and CDR2 sequences are SGHTA and FQGTGA. The germline V and J ends were trimmed by 2 bases and 1 base, with 15 bases remaining between them. The CDR3 runs 17 residues. CDR3: CASSLVSGGYSGNTIYF. Here the CDR3 DNA reads TGTGCCAGCAGCTTAGTCTCGGGCGGATATTCTGGAAACACCATATATTTT.

CDR3 in DNA: TGTGCCTGGAGTGCCTACCCGAGGAATAATGAGCAGTTCTTC. Its translation: CAWSAYPRNNEQFF. The chain combines TRBV30 with TRBJ2-1; D remains ambiguous. Trimming removed 1 base at V and 7 bases at J, with 14 bases between. The length of the CDR3 is 14 residues. Germline loops: CDR1 GTSNPN, CDR2 SVGIG (reference sequence).

The sample holds one count of this clone. V and J are TRBV14 and TRBJ2-2, with a weak D call TRBD1 (5 bases). CDR1 and CDR2 from the germline V gene are SGHDN and FVKESK. V lost 6 bases and J 2 bases, leaving 10 bases between the germline ends. CDR3 length: 14 residues. This chain's CDR3 is CASSRGANTGELFF. Here the CDR3 DNA reads TGTGCCAGCAGTCGTGGGGCAAACACCGGGGAGCTGTTTTTT.

The CDR3 region is CSASPLAGGVAQFF. The CDR3, as DNA: TGCAGTGCTAGTCCATTAGCGGGAGGGGTTGCGCAGTTCTTC. This chain links TRBV20-1 with TRBJ2-1; TRBD2 aligns across 11 bases. V dropped 3 bases and J dropped 12; count of bases not matched to a gene: 10. There are 14 residues in the CDR3. Germline V lookup: CDR1 DFQATT, CDR2 SNEGSKA (reference sequence).

This clone was observed a few times. The gene calls are TRBV6-1 and TRBJ2-1; TRBD1 matches at 10 bases. The CDR3 is made up of 15 amino acids. The V segment lost 8 bases and the J segment 2 bases; nucleotides outside the gene matches: 6. Germline CDR1 reads MNHNS; CDR2 reads SASEGT. In DNA form, the CDR3 reads TGTGCCAGCCAGACCGGGACAGGGGCCTACAATGAGCAGTTCTTC. It yields the protein CASQTGTGAYNEQFF.

The V call is TRBV12-5, the J call TRBJ1-1; D not certain. Germline loops: CDR1 LGHNT, CDR2 FRNRAP. The V end lost 2 bases, the J end lost 0 bases, and 4 bases lay between the germline ends. The CDR3 runs to 13 residues. Here the CDR3 DNA reads TGTGCTAGTGGTTTGCGTTTGAACACTGAAGCTTTCTTT. Translated, it gives CASGLRLNTEAFF. Variable domain in full (rest from reference TRBV12-5 and TRBJ1-1): DARVTQTPRHKVTEMGQEVTMRCQPILGHNTVFWYRQTMMQGLELLAYFRNRAPLDDSGMPKDRFSAEMPDATLATLKIQPSEPRDSAVYFCASGLRLNTEAFFGQGTRLTVV.